This entry is about one T cell receptor beta chain. The data were taken from a study of blood T cell repertoires in COVID-19. Here immunoSEQ multiplex PCR was the method, and the copy in TCRdb shows in-frame clones only, minus some. The profile shows approximately 26,000 clones, roughly 90% of them singletons. This CDR3 is built from 13 residues. V dropped 2 bases and J dropped 1 base, with 5 bases sitting between them. Germline V gene lookup returns CDR1 MNHEY and CDR2 SMNVEV (reference sequence). This sequence joins TRBV27 and TRBJ1-1, with D unresolved. This TCR was recovered from a woman in her sixties with active COVID-19. The specimen sequenced was peripheral blood. Here the CDR3 reads CASSLGRNTEAFF. For the CDR3, the DNA is TGTGCCAGCAGTTTAGGCAGGAACACTGAAGCTTTCTTT.